One and the same sample provided the 21 T cell receptor beta chains below, sequenced in a study of shared clonotypes between healthy human individuals. The data were produced by immunoSEQ multiplex PCR, yet TCRdb's version contains in-frame clones alone and is incomplete. The profile covers over 850,000 clones, with 75% to 85% appearing a single time and under 0.8% taken by the ten largest. Sequencing was performed on memory CD4+ T cells from PBMCs. Stated subset: CD45RA-negative fraction. These receptors came from a man aged 18-30 years in good health. Some clones in this sample may be carry-over from other donors' samples.

The rearrangement links TRBV6-5 to TRBJ2-7, with TRBD2 matching 12 bases. The CDR3 totals 15 residues. Trimming cost V 0 bases and J 6 bases; bases outside gene matches: 3. Per germline, CDR1 MNHEY and CDR2 SVGAGI. The CDR3 DNA reads as TGTGCCAGCAGTTACTCAAAACTAGCGGGAGGCGAGCAGTACTTC. Translated, it gives CASSYSKLAGGEQYF.

This clone was seen only once. The chain has TRBV4-2 and TRBJ2-7; 9 bases align to TRBD2. CDR1 is LGHNA and CDR2 is YNFKEQ in the germline V gene. CDR3 length equals 15 residues. V lost 0 bases, J lost 7 bases, and 7 bases stayed unmatched. CDR3 in DNA: TGTGCCAGCAGCCAAGAGCCTGGACTAGCGATGGAGCAGTACTTC. Its translation is CASSQEPGLAMEQYF.

The chain is built from TRBV10-3 and TRBJ2-1; no definite D call. The CDR3 extends over 15 amino acids. Trimming removed 5 bases at V and 2 bases at J, with 13 bases between. Germline assignment: CDR1 ENHRY and CDR2 SYGVKD. CDR3 residues: CAISPSADAYNEQFF. As DNA, the CDR3 is TGTGCCATCAGTCCCTCGGCGGATGCCTACAATGAGCAGTTCTTC.

V gene TRBV6-1 combines with J gene TRBJ1-2; 10 bases line up with TRBD1. The J segment lost 13 bases and the V segment lost 2 bases, leaving 10 bases of the junction unmatched. The CDR3 sequence is 14 residues long. Per germline, CDR1 MNHNS and CDR2 SASEGT. CDR3 sequence: CASSELVTGGVCTF. Written as DNA, the CDR3 is TGTGCCAGCAGTGAATTAGTGACAGGGGGCGTCTGCACCTTC.

The V and J genes are TRBV30 and TRBJ1-5; no reliable D call. Germline lookup yields CDR1 GTSNPN and CDR2 SVGIG (reference sequence). The CDR3 length is 13 residues. V was trimmed by 2 bases and J by 3 bases, leaving 8 bases between them. The CDR3 loop reads CAWSTADNQPQHF. In nucleotides, the CDR3 is TGTGCCTGGAGTACGGCGGACAATCAGCCCCAGCATTTT.

This chain uses TRBV7-2 with TRBJ2-1; D unresolved. CDR1 and CDR2 (germline): SGHTA, FQGNSA. This CDR3 has 14 residues. With 8 bases removed from V and 0 bases from J, the gap between germline ends came to 11 bases. The CDR3 loop is CASETPSSYNEQFF. The CDR3 DNA reads as TGTGCCAGCGAGACCCCAAGCTCCTACAATGAGCAGTTCTTC.

The V gene is TRBV2, the J gene TRBJ2-2, with 9 bases fitting TRBD2. CDR1 is SNHLY and CDR2 is FYNNEI in the germline V gene. J gave up 7 bases and V 11 bases, and 14 bases lay outside the gene matches. The length of the CDR3 is 15 residues. CDR3 sequence reads: CARGQAGGRNGELFF. As DNA, the CDR3 is TGTGCCCGAGGACAAGCGGGAGGAAGGAACGGGGAGCTGTTTTTT.

This rearrangement joins TRBV11-2 to TRBJ1-1; possible D gene TRBD1, 5 bases. CDR3 length equals 16 residues. Germline CDR1 is SGHAT and CDR2 is FQNNGV. Trimming pared 1 base from V and 1 base from J, leaving 13 bases between. The CDR3 region is CASSLGLQRGNTEAFF. The CDR3 nucleotides are TGTGCCAGCAGCTTAGGGCTCCAAAGGGGGAACACTGAAGCTTTCTTT.

The J gene is TRBJ2-7, the V gene TRBV9, with D perhaps TRBD1 (5 bases). Germline V gene data show CDR1 as SGDLS and CDR2 as YYNGEE. This CDR3 has 13 residues. Between the trimmed V and J ends, which lost 0 bases and 6 bases, there was a span of 10 bases. CDR3 coding DNA: TGTGCCAGCAGCGTAGAAATTAGGGGCGAGCAGTACTTC. Translated: CASSVEIRGEQYF. Full variable domain (rest looked up from reference TRBV9 and TRBJ2-7): DSGVTQTPKHLITATGQRVTLRCSPRSGDLSVYWYQQSLDQGLQFLIQYYNGEERAKGNILERFSAQQFPDLHSELNLSSLELGDSALYFCASSVEIRGEQYFGPGTRLTVT.

V usage is TRBV7-8 and J usage is TRBJ1-2; no reliable D call. Per the germline V gene, CDR1 is SGHVS and CDR2 is FQNEAQ. CDR3 length equals 14 residues. Trimming pared 5 bases from V and 8 bases from J, leaving 18 bases between. CDR3 protein: CASSMATLRVGYTF. Written as DNA, the CDR3 is TGTGCCAGCAGCATGGCCACCCTCAGAGTGGGCTACACCTTC.

J is TRBJ1-5 and V is TRBV6-1; D gene unclear. CDR1 MNHNS and CDR2 SASEGT come from the germline V gene. The ends were cut back, 6 bases at V and 7 bases at J, with 13 bases in the middle. The CDR3 has 13 amino acids. CDR3 bases: TGTGCCAGCAGCTCCCGTAGAGACCAGCCCCAGCATTTT. Protein product: CASSSRRDQPQHF.

On this clone itself: This may come from a read error, since a much larger clone is one base off. The rearrangement joins TRBV5-4 to TRBJ1-2, with D hard to call. This CDR3 comprises 13 residues. Trimming removed 0 bases from V and 3 bases from J, with 6 bases in between. Germline-derived CDR1 and CDR2 are SGHNT and YYREEE (reference sequence). This CDR3 reads CASSLGEDYGYTF. CDR3 bases: TGTGCCAGCAGCTTGGGAGAGGACTATGGCTACACCTTC.

A remark on this clone: Other DNA sequences in the sample encode the same CDR3. V and J are TRBV28 and TRBJ1-2; the D gene is possibly TRBD1 (6 bases). The CDR3 totals 14 residues. The germline V and J ends were trimmed by 3 bases and 1 base, with 9 bases remaining between them. Germline assignment: CDR1 MDHEN and CDR2 SYDVKM. CDR3 region: CASSLGGSNYGYTF. The CDR3 DNA follows: TGTGCCAGCAGTTTGGGGGGCAGTAACTATGGCTACACCTTC.

The CDR3 DNA follows: TGTGCCAGTACGACAGGGACAGTTGGATCCTACGAGCAGTACTTC. Its protein is CASTTGTVGSYEQYF. This rearrangement joins TRBV18 to TRBJ2-7; TRBD1 matches at 7 bases. The germline V gene encodes CDR1 KGHSH and CDR2 LQKENI. J was trimmed by 1 base and V by 9 bases; bases with no gene match: 12. This CDR3 comprises 15 residues.

This clone was seen only once. The CDR3 loop reads CASSPGRGHLEKLFF. The DNA of the CDR3 is TGCGCCAGCAGCCCTGGGAGGGGACACTTAGAAAAACTGTTTTTT. This sequence joins TRBV5-1 and TRBJ1-4, with D maybe TRBD1 (6 bases). V dropped 4 bases and J dropped 8 bases, with 18 bases sitting between them. The CDR3 totals 15 residues. In germline, CDR1 is SGHRS, CDR2 YFSETQ.

The chain links TRBV5-6 to TRBJ2-1; no definite D call. Germline lookup yields CDR1 SGHDT and CDR2 YYEEEE. Between the trimmed V and J ends, which lost 1 base and 6 bases, there was a span of 8 bases. CDR3 length: 13 amino acids. This chain's CDR3 is CASSLLSSNEQFF. The DNA for the CDR3 is TGTGCCAGCAGCTTGCTTAGTTCCAATGAGCAGTTCTTC.

The rearrangement joins TRBV11-1 to TRBJ2-1; D uncertain. Germline V gene data show CDR1 as SGHAT and CDR2 as FQDESV (reference sequence). The CDR3 loop spans 14 amino acids. Trimming removed 5 bases at V and 0 bases at J, with 8 bases between. The CDR3 here is CASSPTPSYNEQFF. For the CDR3, the DNA is TGTGCCAGCAGCCCCACACCCTCCTACAATGAGCAGTTCTTC. The full variable domain, with the rest looked up from reference TRBV11-1 and TRBJ2-1, is EAEVAQSPRYKITEKSQAVAFWCDPISGHATLYWYRQILGQGPELLVQFQDESVVDDSQLPKDRFSAERLKGVDSTLKIQPAELGDSAMYLCASSPTPSYNEQFFGPGTRLTVL.

This chain joins TRBV30 and TRBJ2-7; a possible D gene is TRBD1 (5 bases). The CDR3 runs 11 residues. In germline, CDR1 is GTSNPN, CDR2 SVGIG (reference sequence). V lost 5 bases and J lost 2, with 7 bases in between. The DNA of the CDR3 is TGTGCCTGGGGACACGCCTACGAGCAGTACTTC. Protein: CAWGHAYEQYF.

This clone was recorded many times. The chain uses TRBV5-6 and TRBJ1-1; TRBD1 might be the D (5 bases). Germline CDR1 SGHDT, CDR2 YYEEEE. The CDR3 has 15 amino acids. V was cut by 2 bases and J by 5 bases, with 16 bases left in between. The DNA for the CDR3 is TGTGCCAGCAGCTTCCCGGGGGGACTTGTTACTGAAGCTTTCTTT. The encoded protein is CASSFPGGLVTEAFF.

The genes are TRBV5-1 and TRBJ1-3; 8 nucleotides line up with TRBD1. The CDR3 contains 15 residues. Trimming cost V 4 bases and J 1 base; bases outside gene matches: 4. CDR1 and CDR2 (germline): SGHRS, YFSETQ. The CDR3 loop reads CASSDRTGSGNTIYF. The CDR3 DNA reads as TGCGCCAGCAGCGACAGGACAGGGTCTGGAAACACCATATATTTT.

The genes are TRBV9 and TRBJ2-5, with D possibly TRBD2 on 5 matching bases. The CDR3 loop spans 18 amino acids. The V end lost 0 bases, the J end lost 4 bases, and 22 bases lay between the germline ends. Germline loops: CDR1 SGDLS, CDR2 YYNGEE. CDR3 sequence (DNA): TGTGCCAGCAGCGTAGGATCCGGAGGATCGTACTTTGGAGAGACCCAGTACTTC. Encoded protein: CASSVGSGGSYFGETQYF.